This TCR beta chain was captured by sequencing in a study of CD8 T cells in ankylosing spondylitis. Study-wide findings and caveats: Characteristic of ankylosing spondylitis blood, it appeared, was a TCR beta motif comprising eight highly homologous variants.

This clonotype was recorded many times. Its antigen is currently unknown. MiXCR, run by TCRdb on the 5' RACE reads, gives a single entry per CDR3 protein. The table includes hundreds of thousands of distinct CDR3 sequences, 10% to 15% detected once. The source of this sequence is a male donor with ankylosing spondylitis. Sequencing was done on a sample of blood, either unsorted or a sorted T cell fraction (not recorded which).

The CDR3 region has the DNA TGTGCCACAACCCTCGGGGGTTCCTATGGCTACACCTTC. Amino acid sequence: CATTLGGSYGYTF. This rearrangement joins TRBV7-9 to TRBJ1-2; D may be TRBD1 (5 bases). This CDR3 has 13 amino acids. The V gene's germline CDR1 is SEHNR and CDR2 FQNEAQ (reference sequence). Deletions cut 10 bases from V and 4 bases from J, with 16 bases between.